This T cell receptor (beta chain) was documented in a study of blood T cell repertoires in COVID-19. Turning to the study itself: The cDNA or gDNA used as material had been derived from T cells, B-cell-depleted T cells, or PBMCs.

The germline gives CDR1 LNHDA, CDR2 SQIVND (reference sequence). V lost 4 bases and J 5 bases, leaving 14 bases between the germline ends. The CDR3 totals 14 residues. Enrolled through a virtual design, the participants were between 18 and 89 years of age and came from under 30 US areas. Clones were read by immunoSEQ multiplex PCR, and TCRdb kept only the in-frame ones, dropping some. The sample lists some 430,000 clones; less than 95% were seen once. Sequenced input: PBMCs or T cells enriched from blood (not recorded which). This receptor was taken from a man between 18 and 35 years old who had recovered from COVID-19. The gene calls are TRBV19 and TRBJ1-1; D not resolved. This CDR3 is CASSTRTGVTEAFF. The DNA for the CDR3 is TGTGCCAGTAGTACGAGGACGGGAGTTACTGAAGCTTTCTTT.